The clone carrying this T cell receptor beta chain was observed a few times. Its antigen is not known. A sample-barcoded 5' primer and a J-beta primer mix were used in a second PCR of roughly 7 to 11 cycles. Every cDNA molecule bore a tag from a template-switch adaptor containing 12 random nucleotides. TCRdb fed the 5' RACE reads into MiXCR, producing one record per CDR3 protein. The table records about 780,000 distinct CDR3 sequences, about 26% of them present only once. The CDR3 runs 13 residues. The germline gives CDR1 SGHVS, CDR2 FQNEAQ. The V gene lost 5 bases and the J gene lost 4 bases, with 9 bases spanning the gap. These data belong to a study of blood T cells in healthy people across ages. Findings and limits, study-wide: Roughly linear age-related decline in beta diversity appeared, significant by age roughly 40. It was held that the diversity estimates obtained from one million T cells were underestimates.

These data also formed part of another study, on T cells of mothers and their children. That work adds: Related mother-child pairs showed slightly higher but non-significant overlap than unrelated pairs.

The TCR was taken from a boy aged 10-17 years in good health. The rearrangement joins TRBV7-8 to TRBJ2-1; D unclear. The sample taken for sequencing was blood. This CDR3 reads CASSPISYNEQFF. The CDR3 DNA reads as TGTGCCAGCAGCCCCATTTCTTACAATGAGCAGTTCTTC. Looking up the rest from reference TRBV7-8 and TRBJ2-1 gives the full variable domain: GAGVSQSPRYKVAKRGQDVALRCDPISGHVSLFWYQQALGQGPEFLTYFQNEAQLDKSGLPSDRFFAERPEGSVSTLKIQRTQQEDSAVYLCASSPISYNEQFFGPGTRLTVL.